The clone carrying this TCR beta chain was found many times. The target antigen is unknown. TCRdb re-derived calls from the reads in MiXCR, one entry per CDR3 protein. The sample lists 12,000 to 15,000 distinct CDR3 sequences, roughly 13% occurring once. This sample was taken from a study of type 1 regulatory T cells. Background on the study: T-allo10 is an in vitro-generated, Tr1-enriched CD4 T cell product specific for alloantigen.

This CDR3 is built from 14 residues. From germline, CDR1 is SGHRS and CDR2 YFSETQ. The V and J ends lost 1 base and 9 bases respectively, with 16 bases between them. Input material: cultured T cells, either the whole culture or a sorted T cell fraction (not recorded which). The chain carries TRBV5-1 and TRBJ1-1; possible D gene TRBD1, 6 bases. This receptor was taken from a human donor in good health. The CDR3 DNA reads as TGCGCCAGCAGCTTGATATCGTCGGGGGGCAAAGCTTTCTTT. It encodes CASSLISSGGKAFF.